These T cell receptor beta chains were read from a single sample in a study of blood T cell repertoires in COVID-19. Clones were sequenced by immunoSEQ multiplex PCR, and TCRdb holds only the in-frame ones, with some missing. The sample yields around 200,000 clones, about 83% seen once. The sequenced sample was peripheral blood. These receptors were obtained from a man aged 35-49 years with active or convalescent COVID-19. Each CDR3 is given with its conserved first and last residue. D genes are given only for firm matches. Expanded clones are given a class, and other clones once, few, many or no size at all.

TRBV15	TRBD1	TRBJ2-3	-	CATSRVLGQGADTQYF	TGTGCCACCAGCAGAGTACTCGGGCAGGGGGCAGATACGCAGTATTTT
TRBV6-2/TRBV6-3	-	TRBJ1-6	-	CASSYGGTSPLHF	TGTGCCAGCAGTTACGGGGGGACTTCACCCCTCCACTTT
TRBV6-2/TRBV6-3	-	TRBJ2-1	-	CASSYSGGAYNEQFF	TGTGCCAGCAGTTACTCAGGCGGAGCTTACAATGAGCAGTTCTTC
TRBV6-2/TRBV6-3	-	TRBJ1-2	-	CASSYSTRDGYTF	TGTGCCAGCAGTTACTCGACCAGGGATGGCTACACCTTC
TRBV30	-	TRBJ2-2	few	CAWDTKTNTGELFF	TGTGCCTGGGACACTAAAACGAACACCGGGGAGCTGTTTTTT
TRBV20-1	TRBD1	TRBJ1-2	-	CSAQSGGGYTF	TGCAGTGCCCAATCAGGGGGGGGCTACACCTTC
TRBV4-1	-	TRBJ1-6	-	CASSQAGGKNSPLHF	TGCGCCAGCAGCCAAGCGGGGGGTAAAAATTCACCCCTCCACTTT
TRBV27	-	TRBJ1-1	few	CASSLSPTANTEAFF	TGTGCCAGCAGTTTATCCCCGACAGCGAACACTGAAGCTTTCTTT
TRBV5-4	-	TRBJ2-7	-	CASSLDGPSYEQYF	TGTGCCAGCAGCTTGGATGGCCCCTCCTACGAGCAGTACTTC
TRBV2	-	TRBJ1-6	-	CASLISERSPLHF	TGTGCCAGCCTCATTAGTGAGAGGTCACCCCTCCACTTT
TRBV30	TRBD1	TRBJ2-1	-	CAWSSTGGYNEQFF	TGTGCCTGGAGTTCGACAGGGGGTTACAATGAGCAGTTCTTC
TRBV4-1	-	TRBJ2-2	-	CASSQAGSGNTGELFF	TGCGCCAGCAGCCAAGCCGGGAGTGGGAACACCGGGGAGCTGTTTTTT
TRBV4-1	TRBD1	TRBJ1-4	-	CASSQDRPGGNEKLFF	TGCGCCAGCAGCCAAGATCGGCCAGGGGGTAATGAAAAACTGTTTTTT
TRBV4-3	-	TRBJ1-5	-	CASSQELNIGGTVWPQHF	TGCGCCAGCAGCCAAGAGCTGAACATCGGGGGTACGGTATGGCCCCAGCATTTT
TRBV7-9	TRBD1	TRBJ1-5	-	CASSLSDRGKNQPQHF	TGTGCCAGCAGCTTATCGGACAGGGGTAAGAATCAGCCCCAGCATTTT
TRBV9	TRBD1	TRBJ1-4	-	CASSPQGLKNEKLFF	TGTGCCAGCAGCCCACAGGGGCTCAAAAATGAAAAACTGTTTTTT
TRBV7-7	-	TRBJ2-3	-	CASSSGLTSTDTQYF	TGTGCTAGCAGCTCGGGACTCACTAGCACAGATACGCAGTATTTT
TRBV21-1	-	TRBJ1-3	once	CASSKTMATGKSGNTIYF	TGTGCCAGCAGCAAAACAATGGCAACAGGTAAGTCTGGAAACACCATATATTTT
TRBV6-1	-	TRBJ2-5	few	CASSEARQKETQYF	TGTGCCAGCAGTGAAGCGCGGCAGAAAGAGACCCAGTACTTC
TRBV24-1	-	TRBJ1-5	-	CATSDESGDQPQHF	TGTGCCACCAGTGATGAGTCAGGGGATCAGCCCCAGCATTTT
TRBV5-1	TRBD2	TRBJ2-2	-	CASSSGRKKGNTGELFF	TGCGCCAGTTCTAGCGGGAGGAAGAAGGGGAACACCGGGGAGCTGTTTTTT
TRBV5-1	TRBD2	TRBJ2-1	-	CASSLEAGVTYNEQFF	TGCGCCAGCAGCTTGGAGGCGGGAGTCACCTACAATGAGCAGTTCTTC
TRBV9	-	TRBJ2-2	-	CASSVAGRNTGELFF	TGTGCCAGCAGCGTAGCCGGTAGAAACACCGGGGAGCTGTTTTTT
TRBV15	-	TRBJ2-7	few	CATSRDYGGSSYEQYF	TGTGCCACCAGCAGAGATTACGGCGGTAGCTCCTACGAGCAGTACTTC
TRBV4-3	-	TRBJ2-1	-	CASSLRNDRAYNEQFF	TGCGCCAGCAGCCTACGAAACGACAGAGCCTACAATGAGCAGTTCTTC
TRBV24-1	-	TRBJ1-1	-	CATSDPTGIKAFF	TGTGCCACCAGTGACCCCACAGGGATCAAAGCTTTCTTT
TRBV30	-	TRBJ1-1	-	CAWRRQATNTEAFF	TGTGCCTGGAGAAGACAGGCCACGAACACTGAAGCTTTCTTT
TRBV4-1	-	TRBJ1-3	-	CASSHEAGDSGNTIYF	TGCGCCAGCAGCCATGAAGCAGGGGACTCTGGAAACACCATATATTTT